This TCR beta chain is from a study of blood T cell repertoires in COVID-19. The overall study: Material from acute and convalescent COVID-19 was sourced from the United States, Italy and Spain. PBMCs, B-cell-depleted T cells, or T cells provided the cDNA or gDNA that made up the material.

This CDR3 has 14 amino acids. Germline trimming cut 3 bases from V and 5 bases from J; bases unmatched to any gene: 4. In germline, CDR1 is LGHDT, CDR2 YNNKEL (reference sequence). In the authors' workflow: Reference gene primer amplification gave estimated nucleated cell counts. The repertoire was sequenced with immunoSEQ multiplex PCR; TCRdb's copy has only in-frame clones and lacks some. V and J calls and clone size come straight from that table; D and trimming were deduced from the DNA. The data contain about 140,000 clones, around 90% of them singletons. The receptor's source is a human donor with COVID-19, enrolled during active disease. The donor label of this sample is uncertain. V is TRBV3-1 (or the pseudogene TRBV3-2) and J is TRBJ1-1; 9 bases are shared with TRBD1. The sample taken for sequencing was peripheral blood. The CDR3 loop is CASSHRDRETEAFF. CDR3 nucleotides: TGTGCCAGCAGCCACCGGGACAGGGAGACTGAAGCTTTCTTT.